The T cell receptor beta chain under discussion was sequenced for a study of PD-1 blockade in classical Hodgkin lymphoma. Findings and caveats of the study: Possibly reflecting disease activity or prior therapy, repertoire differences have causes that remain undefined. Relative to healthy donors, newly diagnosed patients reportedly had lower baseline TCR diversity, which was reported as lower still in relapsed/refractory patients.

The CDR3 is 15 residues long. Germline loops: CDR1 MNHEY, CDR2 SMNVEV (reference sequence). V shed 4 bases, J shed 3 bases, and the junction held 5 bases outside the gene matches. The sample's time point: newly diagnosed, previously untreated cHL patient sample. The authors purified CD4+ T cells from thawed PBMCs by magnetic negative selection. Investigators turned to newly diagnosed, untreated classical Hodgkin lymphoma PBMCs for comparison. This clone was counted a single time. Its specificity is not known. Assay used: immunoSEQ multiplex PCR; TCRdb lists only in-frame clones, some missing. Of fewer than 25,000 clones listed, roughly 90% are singletons.

The J gene is TRBJ1-3, the V gene TRBV27; 8 bases fit TRBD1. Specimen: CD4+ T cells from blood. The sequence was obtained from a human donor with classical Hodgkin lymphoma. The CDR3 loop reads CASSSRGRGGNTIYF. The DNA for the CDR3 is TGTGCCAGCAGTTCCAGGGGGCGCGGTGGAAACACCATATATTTT.